These T cell receptor beta chains were read from a single sample in a study of blood T cell repertoires in COVID-19. This table comes from immunoSEQ multiplex PCR, and its TCRdb copy is limited to in-frame clones, with some not included. The top ten hold approximately 10% of the sample, which has some 270,000 clones, more than 75% seen once. Sequenced sample: peripheral blood. The source is a man aged 35-49 years with active or convalescent COVID-19. Both conserved end residues are trimmed from each CDR3. Size tells how often a clone was seen (once, few, many) or the class of an expanded clone, and some rows leave it out.

V gene,J gene,clone size,CDR3 protein
TRBV6-5,TRBJ1-5,NA,ASSLGGPSQPQH
TRBV9,TRBJ1-2,NA,ASSVGPRLDYGYT
TRBV5-1,TRBJ1-2,NA,ASSLVGGNYGYT
TRBV12-5,TRBJ2-3,once,ASGLAGGTDTQY
TRBV5-4,TRBJ2-7,NA,ASSLRGTSYEQY
TRBV9,TRBJ1-2,once,ASSGLLGYT
TRBV3-1/TRBV3-2,TRBJ1-1,once,ASSAGQLNTEAF
TRBV7-3,TRBJ2-7,NA,ASRSTGDGPY
TRBV2,TRBJ1-6,NA,ASKLGGTGSPLH
TRBV6-1,TRBJ2-1,NA,ASSERDSSYNEQF
TRBV24-1,TRBJ1-1,NA,ATSDSQTLATEAF
TRBV3-1/TRBV3-2,TRBJ2-1,NA,ASSQGTSFDNEQF
TRBV27,TRBJ2-2,NA,ASSLLLAGELF
TRBV15,TRBJ2-2,NA,ATSRGMRGGRGELF
TRBV7-2,TRBJ2-1,NA,ASIVLGLNEQF
TRBV19,TRBJ2-3,NA,ASTDLRADTQY
TRBV29-1,TRBJ1-2,NA,SVDPGYGYGYT
TRBV3-1/TRBV3-2,TRBJ1-1,NA,ASSNRQGKGAF
TRBV28,TRBJ2-7,NA,ASSGPDRARRYEQY
TRBV7-3,TRBJ1-1,NA,ASSLTGGNTEAF